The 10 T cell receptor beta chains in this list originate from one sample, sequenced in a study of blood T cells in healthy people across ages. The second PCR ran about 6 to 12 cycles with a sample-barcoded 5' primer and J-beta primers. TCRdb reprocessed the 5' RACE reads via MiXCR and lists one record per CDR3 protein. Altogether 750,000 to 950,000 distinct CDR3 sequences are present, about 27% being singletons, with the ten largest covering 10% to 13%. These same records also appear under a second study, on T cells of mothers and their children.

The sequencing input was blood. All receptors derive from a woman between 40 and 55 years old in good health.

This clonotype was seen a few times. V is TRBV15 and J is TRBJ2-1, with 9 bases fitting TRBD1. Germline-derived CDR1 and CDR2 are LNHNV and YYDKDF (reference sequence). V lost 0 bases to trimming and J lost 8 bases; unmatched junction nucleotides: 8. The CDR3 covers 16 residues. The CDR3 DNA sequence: TGTGCCACCAGCAGAGATATCGGGACAGGGCAGGATGAGCAGTTCTTC. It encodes CATSRDIGTGQDEQFF.

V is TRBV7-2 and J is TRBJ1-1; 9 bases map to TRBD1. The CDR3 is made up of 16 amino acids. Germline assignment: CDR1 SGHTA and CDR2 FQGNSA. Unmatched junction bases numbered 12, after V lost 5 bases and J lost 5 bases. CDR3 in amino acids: CASSPRQGVRGTEAFF. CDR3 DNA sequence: TGTGCCAGCAGCCCAAGACAGGGGGTGAGAGGAACTGAAGCTTTCTTT.

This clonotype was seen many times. The CDR3 region is CASSSIPGTTYEQYF. The CDR3 DNA is TGTGCCAGCAGTTCTATACCCGGGACAACCTACGAGCAGTACTTC. The chain joins TRBV27 to TRBJ2-7, with D possibly matching TRBD1 (6 bases). CDR3 length: 15 residues. The germline gives CDR1 MNHEY, CDR2 SMNVEV (reference sequence). V lost 4 bases and J lost 2, with 15 bases in between.

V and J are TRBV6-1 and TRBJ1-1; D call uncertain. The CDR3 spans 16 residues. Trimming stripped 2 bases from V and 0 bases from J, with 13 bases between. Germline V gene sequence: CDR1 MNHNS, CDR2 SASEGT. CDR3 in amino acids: CASSETPRTVNTEAFF. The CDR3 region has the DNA TGTGCCAGCAGTGAAACCCCTAGGACGGTGAACACTGAAGCTTTCTTT.

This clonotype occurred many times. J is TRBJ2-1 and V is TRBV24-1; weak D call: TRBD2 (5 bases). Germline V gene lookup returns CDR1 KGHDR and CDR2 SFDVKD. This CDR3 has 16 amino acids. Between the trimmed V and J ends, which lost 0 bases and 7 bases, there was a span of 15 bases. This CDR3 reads CATSDLGVGVSNEQFF. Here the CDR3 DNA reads TGTGCCACCAGTGATTTGGGGGTCGGGGTTTCGAATGAGCAGTTCTTC.

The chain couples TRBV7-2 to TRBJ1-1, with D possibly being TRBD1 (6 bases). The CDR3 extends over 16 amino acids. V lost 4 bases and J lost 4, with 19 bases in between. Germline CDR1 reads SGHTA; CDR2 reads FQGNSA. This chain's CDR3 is CASSSRGGASGTEAFF. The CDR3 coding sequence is TGTGCCAGCAGCTCCCGGGGGGGCGCAAGCGGCACTGAAGCTTTCTTT.

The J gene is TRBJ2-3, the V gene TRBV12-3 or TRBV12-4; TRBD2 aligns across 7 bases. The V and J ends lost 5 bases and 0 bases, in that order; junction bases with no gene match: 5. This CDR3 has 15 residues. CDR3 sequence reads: CASSAQRGSTDTQYF. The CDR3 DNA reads TGTGCCAGCAGTGCCCAGCGGGGCAGCACAGATACGCAGTATTTT.

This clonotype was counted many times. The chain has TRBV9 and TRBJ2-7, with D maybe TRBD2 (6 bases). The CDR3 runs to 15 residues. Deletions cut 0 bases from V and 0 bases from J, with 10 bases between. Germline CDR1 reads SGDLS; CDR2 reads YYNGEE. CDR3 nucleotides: TGTGCCAGCAGCGTAGCCGCGGGAACCTCCTACGAGCAGTACTTC. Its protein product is CASSVAAGTSYEQYF.

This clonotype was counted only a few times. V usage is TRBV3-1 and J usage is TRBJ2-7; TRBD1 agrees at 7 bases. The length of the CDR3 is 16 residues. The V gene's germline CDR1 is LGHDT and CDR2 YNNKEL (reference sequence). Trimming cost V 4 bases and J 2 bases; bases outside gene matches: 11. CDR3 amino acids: CASSPRADRFTYEQYF. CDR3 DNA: TGTGCCAGCAGCCCCAGGGCGGACAGGTTCACCTACGAGCAGTACTTC.

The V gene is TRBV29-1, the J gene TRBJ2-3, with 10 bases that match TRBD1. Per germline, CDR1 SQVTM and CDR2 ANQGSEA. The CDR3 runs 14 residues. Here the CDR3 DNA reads TGCGGCGCTGACCGGGACAGGGGAGGTCGAACGCAGTATTTT. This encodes CGADRDRGGRTQYF.